This TCR beta chain appears in the sequencing data of a study of prognosis after radiotherapy for stage I lung cancer. Germline CDR1 reads SGDLS; CDR2 reads YYNGEE. The CDR3 length is 17 residues. V shed 1 base and J 8 bases; nucleotides not matched to a gene: 13. With respect to this clonotype: Its specificity is unknown.

Study results and caveats: Tumor specificity of expanded TCR clones went undetermined. After stereotactic body radiation therapy, patients with later distant metastases showed lower Shannon entropy.

Template was genomic DNA; TCR beta CDR3 amplified in two multiplex PCR rounds. Initially, in first-round PCR, primers specific to each TRBV and TRBJ gene were used. One entry per CDR3 protein results from TCRdb running MiXCR on the multiplex PCR reads. The table records 25,000 to 35,000 distinct CDR3 sequences, about 34% of them present only once. The clonotype comes from a donor older than 45 with non-small cell lung cancer. Sequences were derived from PBMCs, sampled before or after stereotactic body radiation therapy (not recorded which). The rearrangement joins TRBV9 to TRBJ2-1, with TRBD2 matching 9 bases. Here the CDR3 reads CASSVFPAGGGVDEQFF. In DNA, the CDR3 is TGTGCCAGCAGCGTATTCCCAGCGGGAGGTGGGGTGGATGAGCAGTTCTTC.